The source of this T cell receptor beta chain is a study of beta chain features in type 1 diabetes. Isolated RNA was reverse transcribed in full, so expressed TCRB transcripts were sequenced. Profiling relied on immunoSEQ multiplex PCR, and the TCRdb table lists in-frame clones only, not all of them. Of 140,000 or so clones listed, 8% to 13% are singletons. Per germline, CDR1 MNHEY and CDR2 SMNVEV (reference sequence). This CDR3 is 14 amino acids long. The V gene lost 8 bases and the J gene lost 4 bases, with 15 bases spanning the gap. Blood was drawn once from each donor into heparinised tubes. The draws averaged about 120 mL. This clone was counted a few times.

The chain joins TRBV27 to TRBJ2-4; a possible D gene is TRBD1 (6 bases). The receptor was derived from a man aged 18-30 years in good health. Sequencing was carried out using naive CD4+ T cells from blood. CDR3 DNA: TGTGCCAGCCAAACTCTAACAGGGAAAAACATTCAGTACTTC. This sequence encodes CASQTLTGKNIQYF.